The sequence of this T cell receptor beta chain was determined in a study of shared clonotypes between healthy human individuals. A word on this clone: What it recognizes is unknown.

The donor cohort consisted entirely of Caucasian adults residing in Nashville, Tennessee. Ten immunoSEQ deep assay plates were used to sequence the DNA of unsorted PBMCs. Only in-frame clones appear in the TCRdb table, and some are missing; sequencing was by immunoSEQ multiplex PCR. The repertoire consists of about 480,000 clones, with less than 85% occurring once and the leading ten covering 10% to 15%. Germline trimming cut 0 bases from V and 2 bases from J; bases unmatched to any gene: 3. This CDR3 contains 16 residues. The germline CDR1 and CDR2 sequences are SGHDT and YYEEEE. Whole-study results and caveats: Investigators expected sequencing depth to affect clonotype sharing among donors.

This receptor was identified in a woman in her forties in good health. Some clones in this sample may be carry-over from other donors' samples. The sequenced material came from PBMCs. This sequence joins TRBV5-6 and TRBJ2-3; 10 nucleotides align to TRBD2. The CDR3 is CASSLGLAGTTDTQYF. Here the CDR3 DNA reads TGTGCCAGCAGCTTGGGACTAGCGGGTACCACAGATACGCAGTATTTT.